Following are 25 T cell receptor beta chains from one sample sequenced in a study of shared clonotypes between healthy human individuals. TCRdb's copy holds only in-frame clones and misses some; the assay was immunoSEQ multiplex PCR. The repertoire holds about 490,000 clones, with around 78% as singletons. Input material: PBMCs. These TCRs come from a woman in her thirties or forties in good health. Some clones in this sample may be carry-over from other donors' samples.

In regard to this clone: An end of the junction does not agree with germline; a read error may underlie this. The chain carries TRBV4-1 and TRBJ1-2; no definite D call. The CDR3 runs to 16 residues. In germline, CDR1 is MGHRA, CDR2 YSYEKL. In nucleotides, the CDR3 is TGCGCCGGCAGCCAAGGTGAGGCAGTCTATGTATCTGGCTACACCTTC. Its translation is CAGSQGEAVYVSGYTF.

The J gene is TRBJ1-1, the V gene TRBV29-1; 11 bases line up with TRBD1. V lost 5 bases to trimming and J lost 1 base; unmatched junction nucleotides: 15. Germline V lookup: CDR1 SQVTM, CDR2 ANQGSEA. The CDR3 has 18 residues. CDR3 sequence reads: CSVTAPGTGGTWNTEAFF. The DNA of the CDR3 is TGCAGCGTTACAGCCCCGGGGACAGGGGGTACATGGAACACTGAAGCTTTCTTT.

The V gene is TRBV5-6, the J gene TRBJ1-2; D may be TRBD1 (5 bases). The ends were cut back, 4 bases at V and 4 bases at J, with 8 bases in the middle. The CDR3 is 12 residues long. Germline V gene data show CDR1 as SGHDT and CDR2 as YYEEEE. DNA for the CDR3: TGTGCCAGCAGCCTGGACACCTATGGCTACACCTTC. It translates to CASSLDTYGYTF.

This clone was counted only a few times. The V gene is TRBV28, the J gene TRBJ2-7; 9 bases are shared with TRBD1. The V and J ends lost 3 bases and 6 bases, in that order; junction bases with no gene match: 6. The CDR3 covers 14 residues. CDR1 is MDHEN and CDR2 is SYDVKM in the germline V gene. The CDR3 coding sequence is TGTGCCAGCAGTTTCCCCGGGACAGGGTCCGAGCAGTACTTC. Protein: CASSFPGTGSEQYF.

CDR3 sequence: CASAPPTNEKLFF. Here the CDR3 DNA reads TGTGCCAGCGCGCCCCCAACTAATGAAAAACTGTTTTTT. V gene TRBV2 combines with J gene TRBJ1-4; D is undetermined. CDR3 size: 13 residues. CDR1 is SNHLY, CDR2 FYNNEI, per germline. V lost 8 bases and J lost 0, with 7 bases in between.

There are a few counts of this clone. The chain employs TRBV6-1 and TRBJ1-1; no clear D gene. This CDR3 is built from 12 residues. Germline V CDR1 and CDR2: MNHNS, SASEGT. The V end was cut by 2 bases, the J end by 3 bases, with 4 bases between. The CDR3 loop is CASSETYTEAFF. CDR3 nucleotides: TGTGCCAGCAGTGAAACTTACACTGAAGCTTTCTTT.

This clone was recorded a few times. Within the sample, other DNA sequences also encode this same CDR3. V and J are TRBV7-9 and TRBJ2-5; D possibly corresponds to TRBD1 (6 bases). Trimming took 0 bases from V and 5 from J, leaving 10 bases between them. Germline values: CDR1 SEHNR, CDR2 FQNEAQ (reference sequence). CDR3 length equals 14 residues. The CDR3 reads CASSLAGAGETQYF. The CDR3 coding sequence is TGTGCCAGCAGCTTAGCGGGGGCCGGGGAGACCCAGTACTTC.

The genes are TRBV13 and TRBJ1-1, with a tentative D call TRBD1 (5 bases). CDR3 length: 14 residues. Germline CDR1 is PRHDT and CDR2 is FYEKMQ (reference sequence). V was trimmed by 0 bases and J by 5 bases, leaving 10 bases between them. As DNA, the CDR3 is TGTGCCAGCAGCTTAGGCGCAGGGAGGACTGAAGCTTTCTTT. This gives the protein CASSLGAGRTEAFF.

This clone was counted between two and nine times. Relative to the germline gene, one junction end is altered; a read error may explain this. The chain uses TRBV7-7 and TRBJ1-1; TRBD1 might be the D (5 bases). The CDR3 has 15 amino acids. The germline V gene encodes CDR1 SSHAT and CDR2 FNYEAQ (reference sequence). The CDR3 loop reads CASSSWDRKNTEAFF. DNA of the CDR3: TGTGCTAGCAGCTCTTGGGACCGAAAGAACACTGAAGCTTTCTTT.

In this sample, this clone turned up once. For the CDR3, the DNA is TGCGCCAGCAGCTTGGATCAGAGCTCCTACGAGCAGTACTTC. Translated: CASSLDQSSYEQYF. The chain couples TRBV5-1 to TRBJ2-7; D is unclear. The V gene lost 0 bases and the J gene lost 0 bases, with 7 bases spanning the gap. Germline assignment: CDR1 SGHRS and CDR2 YFSETQ. CDR3 size: 14 residues.

This sequence joins TRBV20-1 and TRBJ2-1, with D possibly matching TRBD2 (5 bases). V lost 6 bases and J lost 11, with 14 bases in between. The length of the CDR3 is 11 residues. Germline V lookup: CDR1 DFQATT, CDR2 SNEGSKA (reference sequence). The CDR3 protein is CSATGSAKQFF. Here the CDR3 DNA reads TGCAGTGCCACGGGTAGCGCTAAGCAGTTCTTC.

This clone was counted a few times. A junction boundary mismatches the germline segment, possibly from a read error. The CDR3 DNA sequence: TGTGCCAGCAGGCGGGACAGGGCCAACTATGGCTACGCCTTC. This translates into CASRRDRANYGYAF. The chain links TRBV28 to TRBJ1-2; 9 bases match TRBD1. Germline CDR1 is MDHEN and CDR2 is SYDVKM. The CDR3 loop spans 14 amino acids.

The chain combines TRBV10-3 with TRBJ2-7; D is tentatively TRBD1 or TRBD2 (5 bases each). The CDR3 sequence is 15 residues long. CDR1 is ENHRY, CDR2 SYGVKD, per germline. Trimming left V 6 bases short and J 6 bases short, with 21 bases between. The CDR3 bases are TGTGCCATCAGACCATACCGGGACGCCCGGAGCGAGCAGTACTTC. Residues: CAIRPYRDARSEQYF.

J is TRBJ1-3 and V is TRBV30; no clear D gene. The germline CDR1 and CDR2 sequences are GTSNPN and SVGIG (reference sequence). V lost 2 bases and J 0 bases, leaving 11 bases between the germline ends. This CDR3 has 15 amino acids. CDR3 DNA: TGTGCCTGGAGTCAAGGCGGAAACTCTGGAAACACCATATATTTT. This gives the protein CAWSQGGNSGNTIYF.

The chain has TRBV5-4 and TRBJ2-5, with 7 bases that match TRBD2. Germline V gives CDR1 SGHNT, CDR2 YYREEE (reference sequence). The length of the CDR3 is 17 residues. Trimming removed 4 bases from V and 5 bases from J; junction bases left unmatched: 17. CDR3 sequence: CASSAGGLREMAETQYF. The CDR3 coding sequence is TGTGCCAGCAGCGCCGGCGGGTTGCGGGAGATGGCTGAGACCCAGTACTTC.

The count of this clone is one. V gene TRBV4-3 combines with J gene TRBJ1-4, with TRBD1 as a possible D gene (6 bases). The length of the CDR3 is 16 residues. The V and J ends lost 0 bases and 5 bases respectively, with 13 bases between them. CDR1 is LGHNA and CDR2 is YSLEER in the germline V gene. CDR3 DNA: TGCGCCAGCAGCCAAGATAGCAGGGGCCAAAATGAAAAACTGTTTTTT. This encodes CASSQDSRGQNEKLFF.

V usage is TRBV10-3 and J usage is TRBJ2-7, with a tentative D call TRBD1 (6 bases). Germline loops: CDR1 ENHRY, CDR2 SYGVKD. The CDR3 has 13 amino acids. Trimming took off 3 bases at V and 7 bases at J, with 13 bases between the two ends. CDR3 bases: TGTGCCATCAGTGAAAACAGGGTATATGAGCAGTACTTC. As protein: CAISENRVYEQYF.

The V gene is TRBV5-1, the J gene TRBJ2-6; 9 bases align to TRBD1. The germline CDR1 and CDR2 sequences are SGHRS and YFSETQ. This CDR3 is 16 amino acids long. V trimming: 4 bases; J trimming: 4 bases; junction bases outside the gene matches: 6. CDR3 amino acids: CASSEGTGSGANVLTF. The CDR3 DNA follows: TGCGCCAGCAGCGAGGGGACAGGGTCCGGGGCCAACGTCCTGACTTTC.

This clone was detected ten times or more. The chain uses TRBV9 and TRBJ2-1; 8 nucleotides match TRBD2. Trimming at V came to 4 bases and at J to 5 bases, leaving 14 bases not matched to a gene. There are 17 residues in the CDR3. From germline, CDR1 is SGDLS and CDR2 YYNGEE. The CDR3 DNA is TGTGCCAGCAGCCCCCATGCTGTGAGCGGGGGAAACAATGAGCAGTTCTTC. It specifies CASSPHAVSGGNNEQFF.

Regarding this clone: A much larger clone differs from this one at a single base, so this may be a read error. The sample holds other DNA sequences that translate to the same CDR3. The rearrangement links TRBV6-6 to TRBJ1-2, with TRBD1 as a possible D gene (6 bases). The CDR3 covers 15 residues. Germline V gene sequence: CDR1 MNHNY, CDR2 SVGAGI (reference sequence). The CDR3 here is CASSPSPTGHYGYTF. The CDR3 nucleotides are TGTGCCAGCAGTCCAAGCCCCACAGGGCACTATGGCTACACCTTT.

The chain combines TRBV7-9 with TRBJ1-2; weak D call: TRBD1 (5 bases). The V gene lost 2 bases and the J gene lost 4 bases, with 26 bases spanning the gap. This CDR3 has 19 amino acids. Germline V gene data show CDR1 as SEHNR and CDR2 as FQNEAQ (reference sequence). CDR3 amino acids: CASSLFSLAGPKEGYGYTF. DNA for the CDR3: TGTGCCAGCAGCTTATTCAGTTTGGCAGGGCCAAAAGAAGGCTATGGCTACACCTTC.

This clone showed up many times. The J gene is TRBJ2-2, the V gene TRBV7-2; perhaps TRBD1 as D (5 bases). Trimming shortened V by 5 bases and J by 0 bases, and 13 bases separated the two germline ends. The CDR3 spans 16 residues. Germline V lookup: CDR1 SGHTA, CDR2 FQGNSA. In DNA form, the CDR3 reads TGTGCCAGCAGCCGGTTGACAGAAGCGAACACCGGGGAGCTGTTTTTT. Translating gives CASSRLTEANTGELFF.

J is TRBJ2-1 and V is TRBV20-1, with TRBD2 as a possible D gene (6 bases). The CDR3 spans 10 residues. V lost 6 bases and J 9 bases, leaving 9 bases between the germline ends. The germline gives CDR1 DFQATT, CDR2 SNEGSKA (reference sequence). Here the CDR3 reads CSASGVEQFF. The CDR3 DNA is TGCAGTGCGTCGGGGGTTGAGCAGTTCTTC.

CDR3 in amino acids: CASKDGTEAFF. CDR3 sequence (DNA): TGCGCCAGCAAAGACGGCACTGAAGCTTTCTTT. This chain uses TRBV5-1 with TRBJ1-1; no clear D. The germline V and J ends were trimmed by 6 bases and 4 bases, with 7 bases remaining between them. The CDR3 loop spans 11 amino acids. Germline V CDR1 and CDR2: SGHRS, YFSETQ.

The chain combines TRBV27 with TRBJ2-1; weak D call: TRBD2 (5 bases). Germline CDR1 MNHEY, CDR2 SMNVEV (reference sequence). The CDR3 covers 15 residues. V gave up 8 bases and J gave up 0 bases, with 14 bases separating them. The CDR3 sequence is CASAVMGSSYNEQFF. The CDR3 DNA reads as TGTGCCAGCGCCGTCATGGGGAGCTCCTACAATGAGCAGTTCTTC.